These 31 T cell receptor beta chains share one sample of origin, sequenced in a study of cytomegalovirus exposure and HLA in healthy donors. PCR employed 60 Vbeta and 13 Jbeta primers. Repertoires were generated with immunoSEQ multiplex PCR, while TCRdb's copy carries only in-frame clones and drops some. The data show about 160,000 clones, 60% to 80% seen once. Sequencing used PBMCs. Source of these receptors: a woman aged 45-65 years in good health and CMV-seropositive.

The chain employs TRBV19 and TRBJ1-5; D not certain. The CDR3 is made up of 15 amino acids. Germline assignment: CDR1 LNHDA and CDR2 SQIVND (reference sequence). V lost 7 bases, J lost 1 base, and 14 bases lay in between. CDR3 in DNA: TGTGCCAGTACCGGAGATGGTCGCAGCAATCAGCCCCAGCATTTT. As protein: CASTGDGRSNQPQHF. Combining the CDR3 with reference TRBV19 and TRBJ1-5 gives the whole variable domain DGGITQSPKYLFRKEGQNVTLSCEQNLNHDAMYWYRQDPGQGLRLIYYSQIVNDFQKGDIAEGYSVSREKKESFPLTVTSAQKNPTAFYLCASTGDGRSNQPQHFGDGTRLSIL.

The V and J genes are TRBV5-6 and TRBJ2-1, with TRBD2 matching 10 bases. This CDR3 region has 14 residues. The trim removed 3 bases at V and 4 bases at J, leaving 1 base unmatched. Germline V gives CDR1 SGHDT, CDR2 YYEEEE. For the CDR3, the DNA is TGTGCCAGCAGCTCGGGACTAGCGTACAATGAGCAGTTCTTC. This encodes CASSSGLAYNEQFF. The whole variable domain, remainder taken from reference TRBV5-6 and TRBJ2-1, is DAGVTQSPTHLIKTRGQQVTLRCSPKSGHDTVSWYQQALGQGPQFIFQYYEEEERQRGNFPDRFSGHQFPNYSSELNVNALLLGDSALYLCASSSGLAYNEQFFGPGTRLTVL.

The V call is TRBV28, the J call TRBJ1-4, with 8 positions matching TRBD1. Germline CDR1 reads MDHEN; CDR2 reads SYDVKM. The CDR3 runs 15 residues. After removal of 2 bases from V and 7 bases from J, the junction contained 6 bases not matched to a gene. The CDR3 DNA reads TGTGCCAGCAGTTTACCCTCAGGGGGCGGTGAAAAACTGTTTTTT. Translation gives CASSLPSGGGEKLFF.

This clone was recorded a few times. V gene TRBV29-1 combines with J gene TRBJ2-1; the D is unclear. The CDR3 is 14 amino acids. Germline V CDR1 and CDR2: SQVTM, ANQGSEA. The V end lost 4 bases, the J end lost 6 bases, and 16 bases lay between the germline ends. CDR3 loop: CSVVGGREANEQFF. The DNA for the CDR3 is TGCAGCGTTGTTGGTGGAAGAGAGGCCAATGAGCAGTTCTTC.

The V gene is TRBV27, the J gene TRBJ1-2, with unresolved D. CDR1 and CDR2 (germline): MNHEY, SMNVEV (reference sequence). Trimming removed 4 bases from V and 1 base from J, with 10 bases in between. The CDR3 runs to 14 residues. CDR3 sequence reads: CASSYTQINYGYTF. As DNA, the CDR3 is TGTGCCAGCAGTTACACACAGATTAACTATGGCTACACCTTC.

The chain recombines TRBV4-2 with TRBJ1-2; tentative D call: TRBD1 (6 bases). The germline V and J ends were trimmed by 1 base and 6 bases, with 12 bases remaining between them. The length of the CDR3 is 14 residues. Per the germline V gene, CDR1 is LGHNA and CDR2 is YNFKEQ. The chain's CDR3 is CASSQGVGQHGYTF. In DNA, the CDR3 is TGTGCCAGCAGCCAAGGGGTCGGACAGCATGGCTACACCTTC.

The chain links TRBV7-2 to TRBJ1-4; 8 bases agree with TRBD1. CDR3 length equals 14 residues. Per germline, CDR1 SGHTA and CDR2 FQGNSA. Losses at the gene ends were 3 bases for V and 7 bases for J; bases not matched to a gene: 4. The CDR3 nucleotides read TGTGCCAGCAGCTTGACAGGGGACTCTGAAAAACTGTTTTTT. This encodes CASSLTGDSEKLFF.

The chain links TRBV4-1 to TRBJ2-7, with 8 bases lining up with TRBD1. Unmatched junction bases numbered 17, after V lost 2 bases and J lost 2 bases. The length of the CDR3 is 19 residues. Germline V gene lookup returns CDR1 MGHRA and CDR2 YSYEKL. The CDR3 coding sequence is TGCGCCAGCAGCCAAAGTCCCGTAAGACAGGGGCCGCCTCCCTACGAGCAGTACTTC. Residues: CASSQSPVRQGPPPYEQYF.

The chain combines TRBV27 with TRBJ1-1; D gene uncertain. Trimming took off 6 bases at V and 3 bases at J, with 23 bases between the two ends. This CDR3 has 17 amino acids. Germline-derived CDR1 and CDR2 are MNHEY and SMNVEV (reference sequence). CDR3 in DNA: TGTGCCAGCAGGAGGGCGGCTAGCTCTCGCGTGGACACTGAAGCTTTCTTT. It encodes CASRRAASSRVDTEAFF.

The rearrangement uses TRBV4-1 and TRBJ1-4, with D unresolved. CDR3 length: 17 amino acids. V lost 4 bases and J lost 4, with 19 bases in between. CDR1 is MGHRA and CDR2 is YSYEKL in the germline V gene. This chain's CDR3 is CASSPNPEFVINEKLFF. CDR3 bases: TGCGCCAGCAGCCCCAATCCAGAATTTGTGATTAATGAAAAACTGTTTTTT.

This chain connects TRBV2 to TRBJ2-1, with D hard to call. This CDR3 spans 11 amino acids. V lost 10 bases, J lost 4 bases, and 8 bases lay in between. Germline V gene sequence: CDR1 SNHLY, CDR2 FYNNEI. The CDR3 DNA reads TGTGCCACCTTCTTATACAATGAGCAGTTCTTC. Translated, it gives CATFLYNEQFF. Full variable domain (outside the CDR3, taken from reference TRBV2 and TRBJ2-1): EPEVTQTPSHQVTQMGQEVILRCVPISNHLYFYWYRQILGQKVEFLVSFYNNEISEKSEIFDDQFSVERPDGSNFTLKIRSTKLEDSAMYFCATFLYNEQFFGPGTRLTVL.

The CDR3 DNA reads TGCGCCAGCAGCCAAGGGGAGGTTGGCAACACTGAAGCTTTCTTT. This codes for CASSQGEVGNTEAFF. V usage is TRBV4-1 and J usage is TRBJ1-1; unclear D gene. The CDR3 length is 15 residues. CDR1 is MGHRA and CDR2 is YSYEKL in the germline V gene. V gave up 1 base and J gave up 2 bases, with 11 bases separating them.

The sample holds one count of this clone. The conserved phenylalanine or tryptophan is not found at the CDR3 terminus, so this likely reflects a read error. The V call is TRBV5-1, the J call TRBJ1-1; a possible D gene is TRBD1 (5 bases). V was clipped by 1 base and J by 0 bases, with 13 bases between them. The germline V gene has CDR1 SGHRS and CDR2 YFSETQ. This CDR3 has 16 residues. For the CDR3, the DNA is TGCGCCAGCAGCTTGACAGGCAGCAATTTGAACACTGAAGCTTTCCTT. Protein: CASSLTGSNLNTEAFL.

The chain combines TRBV7-2 with TRBJ1-2; tentative D call: TRBD1 (5 bases). The V gene's germline CDR1 is SGHTA and CDR2 FQGNSA. The V end was cut by 5 bases, the J end by 6 bases, with 10 bases between. The CDR3 runs 12 residues. The DNA of the CDR3 is TGTGCCAGCAGCAAAGTAGGGGATGGCTACACCTTC. Protein: CASSKVGDGYTF.

CDR3 coding DNA: TGTGCCAGCAACCCCGGGACTAGCATCTACAATGAGCAGTTCTTC. Its translation is CASNPGTSIYNEQFF. The genes are TRBV5-6 and TRBJ2-1; 9 positions agree with TRBD2. V shed 6 bases and J 3 bases; nucleotides not matched to a gene: 7. This CDR3 has 15 residues. CDR1 is SGHDT, CDR2 YYEEEE, per germline. Looking up the rest from reference TRBV5-6 and TRBJ2-1 gives the full variable domain: DAGVTQSPTHLIKTRGQQVTLRCSPKSGHDTVSWYQQALGQGPQFIFQYYEEEERQRGNFPDRFSGHQFPNYSSELNVNALLLGDSALYLCASNPGTSIYNEQFFGPGTRLTVL.

The J gene is TRBJ1-3, the V gene TRBV18; TRBD1 might be the D (5 bases). Trimming took 3 bases from V and 0 from J, leaving 9 bases between them. This CDR3 is built from 15 residues. Per germline, CDR1 KGHSH and CDR2 LQKENI. CDR3 coding DNA: TGTGCCAGCTCACCCGGGGGGAGCTCTGGAAACACCATATATTTT. This codes for CASSPGGSSGNTIYF. Together with reference TRBV18 and TRBJ1-3, the CDR3 gives the full variable domain: NAGVMQNPRHLVRRRGQEARLRCSPMKGHSHVYWYRQLPEEGLKFMVYLQKENIIDESGMPKERFSAEFPKEGPSILRIQQVVRGDSAAYFCASSPGGSSGNTIYFGEGSWLTVV.

This clone was detected only a few times. V is TRBV5-1 and J is TRBJ1-5; D is unclear. Per the germline V gene, CDR1 is SGHRS and CDR2 is YFSETQ. CDR3 length: 13 residues. Between the trimmed V and J ends, which lost 0 bases and 7 bases, there was a span of 8 bases. CDR3 amino acids: CASSLDGEQPQHF. The CDR3 nucleotides read TGCGCCAGCAGCTTGGACGGGGAACAGCCCCAGCATTTT.

The chain carries TRBV7-2 and TRBJ2-1; 10 bases agree with TRBD2. The germline gives CDR1 SGHTA, CDR2 FQGNSA. The CDR3 is 16 residues long. The J segment lost 9 bases and the V segment lost 7 bases, leaving 15 bases of the junction unmatched. CDR3 sequence reads: CASTFSGRAGSSEQFF. CDR3 sequence (DNA): TGTGCCAGCACCTTCAGCGGGAGGGCCGGGAGTAGTGAGCAGTTCTTC. Based on the CDR3 plus reference TRBV7-2 and TRBJ2-1, the full variable domain is GAGVSQSPSNKVTEKGKDVELRCDPISGHTALYWYRQSLGQGLEFLIYFQGNSAPDKSGLPSDRFSAERTGGSVSTLTIQRTQQEDSAVYLCASTFSGRAGSSEQFFGPGTRLTVL.

This rearrangement joins TRBV7-9 to TRBJ2-7; 9 nucleotides match TRBD1. The CDR3 runs 15 residues. Germline assignment: CDR1 SEHNR and CDR2 FQNEAQ (reference sequence). Trimming removed 7 bases from V and 3 bases from J; junction bases left unmatched: 10. The CDR3 DNA reads as TGTGCCAGCAACCAACTGGACAGGGGAGTCTACGAGCAGTACTTC. Translated: CASNQLDRGVYEQYF.

The V call is TRBV6-5, the J call TRBJ2-1, with TRBD1 as a possible D gene (6 bases). V was pared by 0 bases and J by 4 bases, with 13 bases between. The CDR3 sequence is 16 residues long. Germline values: CDR1 MNHEY, CDR2 SVGAGI. The CDR3 region is CASSYSQGSGYNEQFF. CDR3 DNA sequence: TGTGCCAGCAGTTACTCCCAGGGGTCGGGATACAATGAGCAGTTCTTC.

The genes are TRBV19 and TRBJ1-5, with a possible D match to TRBD1 (5 bases). Per the germline V gene, CDR1 is LNHDA and CDR2 is SQIVND (reference sequence). The CDR3 length is 14 residues. Trimming left V 1 base short and J 3 bases short, with 7 bases between. The CDR3 reads CASSIVGPNQPQHF. For the CDR3, the DNA is TGTGCCAGTAGTATAGTGGGGCCCAATCAGCCCCAGCATTTT.

This chain connects TRBV6-1 to TRBJ1-5, with TRBD1 identical over 7 bases. Germline-derived CDR1 and CDR2 are MNHNS and SASEGT. Trimming removed 1 base from V and 6 bases from J; junction bases left unmatched: 3. The CDR3 length is 14 residues. CDR3 in amino acids: CASSEEGAGQPQHF. The CDR3 DNA sequence: TGTGCCAGCAGTGAAGAGGGGGCGGGTCAGCCCCAGCATTTT.

As to this clone: One end of the junction fails to match germline, which may point to a read error. This rearrangement joins TRBV28 to TRBJ1-4, with 8 bases lining up with TRBD1. CDR1 MDHEN and CDR2 SYDVKM come from the germline V gene. CDR3 size: 15 residues. The CDR3 DNA reads TGTGCCAGCAGTCCCAACAGGGGGACTATTGAAAAACTGTTTTTT. Encoded protein: CASSPNRGTIEKLFF.

The rearrangement joins TRBV11-2 to TRBJ1-2; no definite D call. Germline values: CDR1 SGHAT, CDR2 FQNNGV. The CDR3 covers 15 residues. V lost 0 bases, J lost 4 bases, and 12 bases lay in between. The CDR3 coding sequence is TGTGCCAGCAGCTTAGACAGTGAGGTCGGCTATGGCTACACCTTC. Translated, it gives CASSLDSEVGYGYTF.

This CDR3 is CASSEQPSGANVLTF. CDR3 nucleotide sequence: TGTGCCAGCAGTGAACAGCCCTCTGGGGCCAACGTCCTGACTTTC. The rearrangement links TRBV6-4 to TRBJ2-6; D unclear. V lost 3 bases, J lost 0 bases, and 6 bases lay in between. The CDR3 contains 15 residues. Per germline, CDR1 MRHNA and CDR2 SNTAGT.

This rearrangement joins TRBV10-3 to TRBJ1-1, with D possibly being TRBD1 (6 bases). V lost 1 base and J 8 bases, leaving 11 bases between the germline ends. This CDR3 comprises 13 residues. Germline V gives CDR1 ENHRY, CDR2 SYGVKD. The CDR3 reads CAISEYGGTEAFF. CDR3 nucleotide sequence: TGTGCCATCAGTGAGTACGGGGGGACAGAAGCTTTCTTT.

V usage is TRBV6-5 and J usage is TRBJ1-6; 10 bases fit TRBD1. J gave up 6 bases and V 4 bases, and 3 bases lay outside the gene matches. The CDR3 is 15 amino acids. Germline values: CDR1 MNHEY, CDR2 SVGAGI. This CDR3 is CASSSTGGVNSPLHF. The CDR3 DNA sequence: TGTGCCAGCAGTTCGACAGGGGGCGTTAATTCACCCCTCCACTTT.

This sequence joins TRBV2 and TRBJ2-5; 8 bases line up with TRBD1. This CDR3 spans 16 amino acids. Trimming cost V 3 bases and J 3 bases; bases outside gene matches: 9. Per the germline V gene, CDR1 is SNHLY and CDR2 is FYNNEI. The CDR3 bases are TGTGCCAGCAGTGACCCGGCCGACAGGGGAAAAGAGACCCAGTACTTC. Protein product: CASSDPADRGKETQYF.

V is TRBV27 and J is TRBJ1-2; D is unclear. Trimming pared 5 bases from V and 8 bases from J, leaving 15 bases between. CDR3 length: 13 amino acids. CDR1 and CDR2 from the germline V gene are MNHEY and SMNVEV (reference sequence). The CDR3 bases are TGTGCCAGCAGTCCATCACTTGGGAGGGGCTACACCTTC. Translating gives CASSPSLGRGYTF.

This clone showed up just a few times. The gene calls are TRBV7-8 and TRBJ2-3; no reliable D call. The DNA matches TRBJ1-5 better at its end, which makes the J call doubtful. The CDR3 is 15 amino acids. Germline V gives CDR1 SGHVS, CDR2 FQNEAQ. Here the CDR3 reads CASKTSAGEWDTQHF. The CDR3, as DNA: TGTGCCAGTAAGACCTCAGCGGGAGAGTGGGATACGCAGCATTTT.

This sequence joins TRBV6-6 and TRBJ1-2; maybe TRBD1 (5 bases). The V end was cut by 10 bases, the J end by 8 bases, with 23 bases between. CDR1 and CDR2 (germline): MNHNY, SVGAGI (reference sequence). The CDR3 sequence is 14 residues long. The chain's CDR3 is CATAFGGEMRGYTF. The DNA for the CDR3 is TGTGCCACCGCCTTCGGGGGGGAGATGAGAGGCTACACCTTC.